Reported below is one T cell receptor (beta chain). The data are from a study of T cells in Graves' hyperthyroidism and ophthalmopathy. CDR1 SEHNR and CDR2 FQNEAQ come from the germline V gene (reference sequence). CDR3 length: 12 residues. RNA transcripts provided the source from which TCR beta CDR3 regions were amplified. Using the HTBI primer set, a first-round RT-PCR was run on the TCR CDR3. Each CDR3 protein is one row after TCRdb ran MiXCR on the multiplex PCR reads. This table has 550,000 to 700,000 distinct CDR3 sequences, around 45% appearing once. V usage is TRBV7-9 and J usage is TRBJ2-5; weak D call: TRBD2 (6 bases). The end of the DNA aligns better with TRBJ2-1, so the J call may be wrong. This receptor was taken from an adult woman with Graves' disease, either hyperthyroidism or ophthalmopathy (not recorded which). The sample comprised peripheral blood or thyroid tissue (not recorded which). The CDR3 DNA reads as TGTGCCAGCAGCTTTGGCGGGGACGGGCAGTTCTTC. Its protein is CASSFGGDGQFF.